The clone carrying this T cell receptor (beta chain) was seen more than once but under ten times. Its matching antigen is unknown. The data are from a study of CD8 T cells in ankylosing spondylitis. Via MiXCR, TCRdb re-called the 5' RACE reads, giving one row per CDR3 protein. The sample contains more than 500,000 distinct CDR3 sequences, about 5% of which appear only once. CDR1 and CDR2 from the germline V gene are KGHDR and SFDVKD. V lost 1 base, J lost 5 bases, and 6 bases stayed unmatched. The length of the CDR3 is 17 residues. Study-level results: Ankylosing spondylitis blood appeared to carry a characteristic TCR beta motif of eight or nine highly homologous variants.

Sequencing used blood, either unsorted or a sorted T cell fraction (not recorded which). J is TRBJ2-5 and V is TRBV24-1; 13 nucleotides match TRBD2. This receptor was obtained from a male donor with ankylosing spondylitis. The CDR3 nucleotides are TGTGCCACCAGTGATTTCGGGACTAGCGGGGTTGCGGAGACCCAGTACTTC. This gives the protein CATSDFGTSGVAETQYF.